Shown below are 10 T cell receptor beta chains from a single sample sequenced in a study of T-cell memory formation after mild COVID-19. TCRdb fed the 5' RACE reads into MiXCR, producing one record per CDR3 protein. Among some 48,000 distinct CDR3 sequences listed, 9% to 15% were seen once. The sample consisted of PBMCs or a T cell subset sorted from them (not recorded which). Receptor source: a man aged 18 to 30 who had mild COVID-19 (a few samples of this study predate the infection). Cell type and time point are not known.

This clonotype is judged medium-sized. The CDR3 region has the DNA TGTGCTAGTGGCTCGGCCACTACTGAGCAGTTCTTC. The encoded protein is CASGSATTEQFF. The chain links TRBV12-5 to TRBJ2-1; D gene uncertain. The CDR3 has 12 amino acids. CDR1 LGHNT and CDR2 FRNRAP come from the germline V gene. Trimming took off 6 bases at V and 9 bases at J, with 12 bases between the two ends.

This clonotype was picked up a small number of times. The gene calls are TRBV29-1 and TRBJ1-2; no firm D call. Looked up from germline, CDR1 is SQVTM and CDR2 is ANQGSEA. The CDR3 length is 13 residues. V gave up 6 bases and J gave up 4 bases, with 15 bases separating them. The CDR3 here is CSVPDSGSYGYTF. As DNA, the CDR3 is TGCAGCGTCCCCGATTCCGGTAGCTATGGCTACACCTTC.

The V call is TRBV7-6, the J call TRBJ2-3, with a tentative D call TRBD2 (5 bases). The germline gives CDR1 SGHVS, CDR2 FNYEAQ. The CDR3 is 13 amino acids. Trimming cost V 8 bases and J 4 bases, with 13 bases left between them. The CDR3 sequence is CASGLDAADTQYF. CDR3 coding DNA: TGTGCCAGCGGACTTGACGCAGCAGATACGCAGTATTTT.

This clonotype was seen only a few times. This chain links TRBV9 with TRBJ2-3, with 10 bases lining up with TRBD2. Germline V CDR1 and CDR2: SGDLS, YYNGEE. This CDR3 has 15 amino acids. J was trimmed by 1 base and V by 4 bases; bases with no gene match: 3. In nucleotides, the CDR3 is TGTGCCAGCAGCATTCTAGCGGGGGGCACAGATACGCAGTATTTT. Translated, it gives CASSILAGGTDTQYF.

The CDR3 coding sequence is TGTGCCAGCAGCTCGTGGGCGCACTACCCAGAGACCCAGTACTTC. It is translated as CASSSWAHYPETQYF. V gene TRBV7-2 combines with J gene TRBJ2-5; no definite D call. The ends were cut back, 4 bases at V and 4 bases at J, with 16 bases in the middle. CDR1 and CDR2 (germline): SGHTA, FQGNSA. The length of the CDR3 is 15 residues.

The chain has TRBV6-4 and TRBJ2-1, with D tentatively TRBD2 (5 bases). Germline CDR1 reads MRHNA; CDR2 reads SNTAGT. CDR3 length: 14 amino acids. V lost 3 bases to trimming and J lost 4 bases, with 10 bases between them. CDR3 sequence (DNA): TGTGCCAGCAGTGAAGGGAGTTTATACAATGAGCAGTTCTTC. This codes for CASSEGSLYNEQFF.

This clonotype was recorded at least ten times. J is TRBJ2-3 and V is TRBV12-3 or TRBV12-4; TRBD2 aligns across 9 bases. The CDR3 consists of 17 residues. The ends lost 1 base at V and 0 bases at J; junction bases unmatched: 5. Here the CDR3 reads CASSLVPSGTSTDTQYF. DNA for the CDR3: TGTGCCAGCAGTTTAGTCCCTAGCGGGACTAGCACAGATACGCAGTATTTT.

CDR3 residues: CSETTGGPSDEQFF. The CDR3 DNA reads TGCAGTGAAACGACCGGGGGTCCGTCCGATGAGCAGTTCTTC. The V gene is TRBV20-1, the J gene TRBJ2-1; D possibly corresponds to TRBD2 (6 bases). Germline CDR1 DFQATT, CDR2 SNEGSKA (reference sequence). The CDR3 runs to 14 residues. The V gene lost 7 bases and the J gene lost 8 bases, with 21 bases spanning the gap.

The CDR3: CASSFVNEQFF. CDR3 coding DNA: TGTGCCAGCAGCTTTGTTAATGAGCAGTTCTTC. This chain uses TRBV7-9 with TRBJ2-1; D remains unclear. The CDR3 has 11 amino acids. The germline gives CDR1 SEHNR, CDR2 FQNEAQ (reference sequence). Trimming took 3 bases from V and 7 from J, leaving 4 bases between them. Based on the CDR3 plus reference TRBV7-9 and TRBJ2-1, the full variable domain is DTGVSQNPRHKITKRGQNVTFRCDPISEHNRLYWYRQTLGQGPEFLTYFQNEAQLEKSRLLSDRFSAERPKGSFSTLEIQRTEQGDSAMYLCASSFVNEQFFGPGTRLTVL.

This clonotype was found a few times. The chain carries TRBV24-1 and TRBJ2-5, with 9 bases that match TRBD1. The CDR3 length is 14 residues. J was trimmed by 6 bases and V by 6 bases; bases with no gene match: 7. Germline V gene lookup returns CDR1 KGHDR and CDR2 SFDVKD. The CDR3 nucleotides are TGTGCCACCAGTCCGGGACAGGGACAAAAGACCCAGTACTTC. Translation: CATSPGQGQKTQYF.